This is a list of T cell receptor beta chains from one sample in a study of blood T cell repertoires in COVID-19. Repertoires were generated with immunoSEQ multiplex PCR, while TCRdb's copy carries only in-frame clones and drops some. In the table there are 50,000 to 70,000 clones, 75% to 80% of which are singletons. Sequenced: peripheral blood. The receptor source for this set is a man aged 50 to 60 with active or convalescent COVID-19. CDR3s include the opening cysteine and the closing phenylalanine or tryptophan. Each record gives: V gene, J gene, D gene, clone size, CDR3 DNA, CDR3 protein. The D gene is left open where the match is weak. Size values are once, few and many counts, or a class for expanded clones, and some rows have none.

TRBV18	TRBJ2-6	TRBD2	.	TGTGCCAGCTCACCTGGGACTAGCGGGAGGGCTTCTGGGGCCAACGTCCTGACTTTC	CASSPGTSGRASGANVLTF
TRBV19	TRBJ1-5	.	.	TGTGCCAGCATAAGTTCGGGGGGCAACCAGCCCCAGCATTTT	CASISSGGNQPQHF
TRBV6-5	TRBJ1-2	TRBD1	.	TGTGCCAGCCGGCTATGGGACAGGATCAACTATGGCTACACCTTC	CASRLWDRINYGYTF
TRBV19	TRBJ1-5	TRBD1	.	TGTGCCAGTAGTAGCCAAACAGGGGTTTGGGATCAGCCCCAGCATTTT	CASSSQTGVWDQPQHF
TRBV6-1	TRBJ2-3	TRBD2	few	TGTGCCAGCAGTGAAGCGCCGACTAGCGGGGGGGTCTCGCCGCAGTATTTT	CASSEAPTSGGVSPQYF
TRBV11-3	TRBJ1-1	TRBD1	.	TGTGCCAGCAGCTTAGGGGGACCAGGGGGCGTATCGGAAGCTTTCTTT	CASSLGGPGGVSEAFF
TRBV2	TRBJ2-5	TRBD2	.	TGTGCCAGCAGATGGACTAGCGGGAGGGAGACCCAGTACTTC	CASRWTSGRETQYF
TRBV5-5	TRBJ2-7	TRBD2	few	TGTGCCAGCAGAGAGACGACTAGCGGATACTACGAGCAGTACTTC	CASRETTSGYYEQYF
TRBV30	TRBJ1-2	.	.	TGTGCCTGGAGTCCGGGGAAAGGCTACACCTTC	CAWSPGKGYTF
TRBV3-1/TRBV3-2	TRBJ1-2	TRBD1	.	TGTGCCAGCAGCCAGCGGACAGGGGACCGTGGCTACACCTTC	CASSQRTGDRGYTF
TRBV19	TRBJ2-1	TRBD2	.	TGTGCCAGTACCTCTCGTGGGCTAGCGGGAGGCGTCAATGAGCAGTTCTTC	CASTSRGLAGGVNEQFF
TRBV9	TRBJ2-3	.	.	TGTGCCAGCAGCGTCACACCCACAGATACGCAGTATTTT	CASSVTPTDTQYF
TRBV19	TRBJ1-2	.	.	TGTGCCAGTAGAGAGGTCGGCCCGCGGGCAGGCTACACCTTC	CASREVGPRAGYTF
TRBV7-3	TRBJ1-1	.	.	TGTGCCAGCAGCCGGGGGGGCACTGAAGCTTTCTTT	CASSRGGTEAFF
TRBV5-1	TRBJ2-3	.	few	TGCGCCAGCAGCCTGGGAGTCACTAGCACAGATACGCAGTATTTT	CASSLGVTSTDTQYF
TRBV2	TRBJ2-7	TRBD1	few	TGTGCCAGCCCGAGACCAGGGGGCTCCTACGAGCAGTACTTC	CASPRPGGSYEQYF
TRBV23-1	TRBJ1-5	.	.	TGCGCCAGCAGTCTTGGGCAATCAGCCCAGCATTTT	CASSLGQSAQHF
TRBV5-1	TRBJ2-7	.	.	TGCGCCAGCAGCTCGGGGTCCTTATACGAGCAGTACTTC	CASSSGSLYEQYF
TRBV7-9	TRBJ2-5	TRBD2	.	TGTGCCAGCAGCTTACCAGCGGGGTGGGAAGAGACCCAGTACTTC	CASSLPAGWEETQYF
TRBV3-1/TRBV3-2	TRBJ2-5	TRBD2	.	TGTGCCAGCAGCCGAGGGACTAGCGGGGGAATTTTAGAGACCCAGTACTTC	CASSRGTSGGILETQYF
TRBV9	TRBJ2-1	.	few	TGTGCCAGCAGCGTAGACGGGAGACCCTACAATGAGCAGTTCTTC	CASSVDGRPYNEQFF
TRBV6-6	TRBJ1-6	.	.	TGTGCCAGCAGACCGCCCGGGCAGGGGTATTCACCCCTCCACTTT	CASRPPGQGYSPLHF
TRBV6-4	TRBJ2-7	TRBD1	.	TGTGCCAGCAGTACCCGACAGGGCTACATATCCTACGAGCAGTACTTC	CASSTRQGYISYEQYF
TRBV30	TRBJ1-2	.	.	TGTGCCTGGAGTTTAACAGGGTCCGGTGGCTACACCTTC	CAWSLTGSGGYTF
TRBV19	TRBJ1-5	TRBD1	.	TGTGCCAGTAGTAGGTCCCAGGGGGGCGCACAGCCCCAGCATTTT	CASSRSQGGAQPQHF
TRBV6-4	TRBJ1-2	.	.	TGTGCCAGCAGCACCTTGGCAGGGCAAGGCGGCTACACCTTC	CASSTLAGQGGYTF
TRBV5-1	TRBJ2-3	.	.	TGCGCCAGCAGCTTGATGCGGGGCACTATACCTAGCACAGATACGCAGTATTTT	CASSLMRGTIPSTDTQYF
TRBV19	TRBJ2-4	TRBD1	.	TGTGCCAGTGGGGACCTGGGGACAGGGTCAAACATTCAGTACTTC	CASGDLGTGSNIQYF
TRBV6-5	TRBJ1-1	.	few	TGTGCCAGCAGCCGCGGGGGAAACACTGAAGCTTTCTTT	CASSRGGNTEAFF
TRBV29-1	TRBJ2-1	TRBD1	.	TGCAGCGTTGACCGGGACAGGGGGTACAATGAGCAGTTCTTC	CSVDRDRGYNEQFF